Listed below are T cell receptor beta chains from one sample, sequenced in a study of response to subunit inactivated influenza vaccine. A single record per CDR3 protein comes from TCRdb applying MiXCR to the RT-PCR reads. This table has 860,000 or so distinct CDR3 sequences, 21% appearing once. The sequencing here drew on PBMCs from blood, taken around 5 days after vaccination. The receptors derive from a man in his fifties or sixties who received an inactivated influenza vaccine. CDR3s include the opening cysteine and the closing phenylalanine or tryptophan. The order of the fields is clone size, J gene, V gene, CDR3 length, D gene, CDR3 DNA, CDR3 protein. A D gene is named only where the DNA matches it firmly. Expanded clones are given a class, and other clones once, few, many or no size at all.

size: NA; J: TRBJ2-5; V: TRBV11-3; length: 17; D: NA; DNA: TGTGCCAGCAGCTTAGGTCTCGGGACACACGTCCAAGAGACCCAGTACTTC; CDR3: CASSLGLGTHVQETQYF
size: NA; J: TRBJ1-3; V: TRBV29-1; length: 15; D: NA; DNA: TGCAGCGTTGGGGATGGGACTACGGCTGGAAACACCATATATTTT; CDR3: CSVGDGTTAGNTIYF
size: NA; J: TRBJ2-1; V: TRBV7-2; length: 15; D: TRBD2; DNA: TGTGCCAGCACCTTTGGGGCTAGCGGGATAAATGAGCAGTTCTTC; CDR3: CASTFGASGINEQFF
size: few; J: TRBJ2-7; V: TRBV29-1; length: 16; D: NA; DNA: TGCAGCGTTGAAGAACACAGGGCAGGAGACGCCTACGAGCAGTACTTC; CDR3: CSVEEHRAGDAYEQYF
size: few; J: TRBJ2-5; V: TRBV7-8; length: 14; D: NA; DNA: TGTGCCAGCAGCCAACAGGATTCCCAAGAGACCCAGTACTTC; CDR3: CASSQQDSQETQYF
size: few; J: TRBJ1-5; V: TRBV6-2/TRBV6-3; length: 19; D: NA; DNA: TGTGCCAGCAGTTATATCTCGACTCTCGGGACATCCAGCAATCAGCCCCAGCATTTT; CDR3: CASSYISTLGTSSNQPQHF
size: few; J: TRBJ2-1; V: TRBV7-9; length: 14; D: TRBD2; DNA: TGTGCCAGCAGCTCCGGGACTAGCATCAATGAGCAGTTCTTC; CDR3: CASSSGTSINEQFF
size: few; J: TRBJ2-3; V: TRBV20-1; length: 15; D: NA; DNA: TGCAGTGCTAGAGGCCCCGGGACTAGCACAGATACGCAGTATTTT; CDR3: CSARGPGTSTDTQYF
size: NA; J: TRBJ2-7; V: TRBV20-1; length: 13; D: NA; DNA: TGCAGTGCTAGTGGTGTACATTCCTACGAGCAGTACTTC; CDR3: CSASGVHSYEQYF
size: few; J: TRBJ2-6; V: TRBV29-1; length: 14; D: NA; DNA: TGCAGCGTTGGAGCGACCTCTGGGGCCAACGTCCTGACTTTC; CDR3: CSVGATSGANVLTF
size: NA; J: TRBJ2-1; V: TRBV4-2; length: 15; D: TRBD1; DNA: TGTGCCAGCAGCCGATTGGACAGGGCTCTGGGTGAGCAGTTCTTC; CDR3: CASSRLDRALGEQFF
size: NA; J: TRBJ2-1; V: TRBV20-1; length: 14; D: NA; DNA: TGCAGTGCTCCCCATGCACCGATATACAATGAGCAGTTCTTC; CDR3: CSAPHAPIYNEQFF
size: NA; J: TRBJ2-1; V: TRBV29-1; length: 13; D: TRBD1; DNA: TGCAGCGTTAATCCCCGGACAGGGAATGAGCAGTTCTTC; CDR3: CSVNPRTGNEQFF
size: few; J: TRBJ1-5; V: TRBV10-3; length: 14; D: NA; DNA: TGTGCCATCCTAGGCCGGCTGGACAATCAGCCCCAGCATTTT; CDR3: CAILGRLDNQPQHF
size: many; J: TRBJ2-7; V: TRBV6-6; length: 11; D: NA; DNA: TGTGCCAGCAGGTCCAGCTACGAGCAGTACTTC; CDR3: CASRSSYEQYF